The 10 T cell receptor beta chains below all came from one sample that was sequenced in a study of OX40 agonist ivuxolimab in advanced cancers. Clones were read by immunoSEQ multiplex PCR, and TCRdb kept only the in-frame ones, dropping some. The table lists tens of thousands of clones, about 81% of them singletons. Sequencing used CD4+ or CD8+ T cells sorted from blood, obtained in a trial of the OX40 agonist ivuxolimab. These receptors all stem from an adult with an advanced solid tumor such as melanoma, head and neck, liver or kidney cancer.

In this sample, this clone turned up a few times. The V gene is TRBV9, the J gene TRBJ1-3; D unclear. V lost 1 base to trimming and J lost 2 bases, with 7 bases between them. In germline, CDR1 is SGDLS, CDR2 YYNGEE. This CDR3 contains 14 residues. CDR3 DNA: TGTGCCAGCAGCGTAAGGGAGGCTGGAAACACCATATATTTT. The encoded protein is CASSVREAGNTIYF.

The V and J genes are TRBV2 and TRBJ2-3; D is uncertain. CDR1 and CDR2 (germline): SNHLY, FYNNEI. V lost 6 bases and J 0 bases, leaving 13 bases between the germline ends. The CDR3 totals 15 residues. CDR3 amino acids: CASSADGTSTDTQYF. The CDR3 DNA follows: TGTGCCAGCAGCGCGGACGGAACTAGCACAGATACGCAGTATTTT.

J is TRBJ1-5 and V is TRBV7-2; weak D call: TRBD1 (5 bases). CDR1 is SGHTA, CDR2 FQGNSA, per germline. V was trimmed by 3 bases and J by 0 bases, leaving 9 bases between them. CDR3 size: 15 residues. CDR3 region: CASSFEGASNQPQHF. In DNA form, the CDR3 reads TGTGCCAGCAGCTTCGAAGGGGCTAGCAATCAGCCCCAGCATTTT.

The V call is TRBV14, the J call TRBJ2-2; D not certain. This CDR3 comprises 13 residues. Germline CDR1 and CDR2: SGHDN and FVKESK. Trimming left V 4 bases short and J 5 bases short, with 8 bases between. CDR3 protein: CASSPQGTGELFF. CDR3 sequence (DNA): TGTGCCAGCAGCCCTCAAGGAACCGGGGAGCTGTTTTTT.

This clone has more than one count but fewer than ten. This sequence joins TRBV7-6 and TRBJ2-2; 9 nucleotides align to TRBD1. The CDR3 extends over 17 amino acids. Germline V lookup: CDR1 SGHVS, CDR2 FNYEAQ. Trimming took 5 bases from V and 4 from J; bases not matched to a gene: 11. CDR3 bases: TGTGCCAGCAGCCGCAGGACAGGGGTGCAGGGCACCGGGGAGCTGTTTTTT. Amino acid sequence: CASSRRTGVQGTGELFF.

The chain employs TRBV5-4 and TRBJ1-6; TRBD1 agrees at 9 bases. The J segment lost 9 bases and the V segment lost 6 bases, leaving 10 bases of the junction unmatched. Germline values: CDR1 SGHNT, CDR2 YYREEE (reference sequence). This CDR3 has 15 residues. CDR3: CASKRGGQGSSPLHF. The CDR3 coding sequence is TGTGCCAGCAAGAGGGGGGGACAGGGCAGTTCACCCCTCCACTTT.

The chain uses TRBV12-5 and TRBJ2-2; 11 bases align to TRBD2. This CDR3 region has 15 residues. The germline CDR1 and CDR2 sequences are LGHNT and FRNRAP. With 1 base clipped from V and 5 bases from J, the junction kept 0 bases outside the gene matches. The CDR3 bases are TGTGCTAGTGGTTTGGGGACTAGCGGGACCGGGGAGCTGTTTTTT. As protein: CASGLGTSGTGELFF.

This clone showed up just a few times. The V call is TRBV7-9, the J call TRBJ2-7; TRBD1 matches 9 bases. J lost 4 bases, V lost 5 bases, and 6 bases had no gene match. The CDR3 extends over 14 amino acids. Per the germline V gene, CDR1 is SEHNR and CDR2 is FQNEAQ (reference sequence). The CDR3 sequence is CASSPPGQGYEQYF. In nucleotides, the CDR3 is TGTGCCAGCAGCCCGCCGGGACAGGGATACGAGCAGTACTTC. The variable domain in full, completed from reference TRBV7-9 and TRBJ2-7, reads DTGVSQNPRHKITKRGQNVTFRCDPISEHNRLYWYRQTLGQGPEFLTYFQNEAQLEKSRLLSDRFSAERPKGSFSTLEIQRTEQGDSAMYLCASSPPGQGYEQYFGPGTRLTVT.

The J gene is TRBJ2-1, the V gene TRBV6-6; D gene ambiguous. Germline V CDR1 and CDR2: MNHNY, SVGAGI (reference sequence). V lost 6 bases to trimming and J lost 0 bases, with 12 bases between them. This CDR3 has 15 residues. The DNA for the CDR3 is TGTGCCAGCAGACAAGTTCCAAGCTCCTACAATGAGCAGTTCTTC. Amino acid sequence: CASRQVPSSYNEQFF.

V usage is TRBV19 and J usage is TRBJ2-2, with D possibly being TRBD1 (5 bases). Germline lookup yields CDR1 LNHDA and CDR2 SQIVND (reference sequence). The CDR3 is 15 amino acids. Trimming took off 5 bases at V and 4 bases at J, with 14 bases between the two ends. Here the CDR3 DNA reads TGTGCCAGTAGTCTCCTGACAGCCCCCACCGGGGAGCTGTTTTTT. Its translation: CASSLLTAPTGELFF.